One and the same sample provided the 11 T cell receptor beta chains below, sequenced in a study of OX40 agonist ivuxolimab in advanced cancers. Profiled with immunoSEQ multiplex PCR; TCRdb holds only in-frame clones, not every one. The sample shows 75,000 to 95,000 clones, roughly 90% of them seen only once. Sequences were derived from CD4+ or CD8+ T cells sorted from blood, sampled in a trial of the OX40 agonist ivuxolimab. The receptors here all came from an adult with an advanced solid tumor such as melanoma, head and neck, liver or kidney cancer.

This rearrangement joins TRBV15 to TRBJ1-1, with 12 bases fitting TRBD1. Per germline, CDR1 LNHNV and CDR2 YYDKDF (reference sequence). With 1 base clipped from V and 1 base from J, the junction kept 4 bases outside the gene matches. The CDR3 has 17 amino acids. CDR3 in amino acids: CATSRGPGQGANTEAFF. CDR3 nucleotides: TGTGCCACCAGCAGAGGGCCGGGACAGGGGGCGAACACTGAAGCTTTCTTT.

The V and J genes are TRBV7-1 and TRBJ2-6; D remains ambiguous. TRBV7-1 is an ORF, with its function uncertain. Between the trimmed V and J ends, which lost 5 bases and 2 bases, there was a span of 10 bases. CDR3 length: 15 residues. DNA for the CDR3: TGTGCCAGCAGCCCAGACCCGACTGGGGCCAACGTCCTGACTTTC. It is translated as CASSPDPTGANVLTF.

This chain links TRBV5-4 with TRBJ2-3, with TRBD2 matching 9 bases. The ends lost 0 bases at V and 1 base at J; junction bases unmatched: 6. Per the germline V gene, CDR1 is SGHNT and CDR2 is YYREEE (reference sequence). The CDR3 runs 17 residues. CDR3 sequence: CASSLDLAGARTDTQYF. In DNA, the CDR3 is TGTGCCAGCAGCTTGGACTTAGCGGGGGCTCGCACAGATACGCAGTATTTT.

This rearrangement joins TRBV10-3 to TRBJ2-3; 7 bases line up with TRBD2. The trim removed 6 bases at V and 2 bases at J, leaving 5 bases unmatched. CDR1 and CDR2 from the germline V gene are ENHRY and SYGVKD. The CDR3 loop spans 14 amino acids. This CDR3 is CAIRGSGSTDTQYF. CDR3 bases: TGTGCCATCAGAGGTAGCGGGTCCACAGATACGCAGTATTTT.

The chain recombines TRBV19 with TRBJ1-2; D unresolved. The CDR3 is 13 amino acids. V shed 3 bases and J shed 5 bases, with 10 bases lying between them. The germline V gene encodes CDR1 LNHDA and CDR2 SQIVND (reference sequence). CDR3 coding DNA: TGTGCCAGTAGTATGGTTCCCACTTATGGCTACACCTTC. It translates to CASSMVPTYGYTF.

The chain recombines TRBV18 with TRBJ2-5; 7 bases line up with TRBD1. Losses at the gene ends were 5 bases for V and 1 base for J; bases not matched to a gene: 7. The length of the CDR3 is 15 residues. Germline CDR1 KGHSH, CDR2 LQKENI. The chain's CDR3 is CASSVYGTAQETQYF. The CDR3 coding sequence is TGTGCCAGCTCAGTATACGGGACAGCCCAAGAGACCCAGTACTTC.

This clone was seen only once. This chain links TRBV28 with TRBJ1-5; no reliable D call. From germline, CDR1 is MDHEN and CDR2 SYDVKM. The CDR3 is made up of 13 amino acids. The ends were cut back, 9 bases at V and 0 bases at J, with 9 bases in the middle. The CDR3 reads CASREDSNQPQHF. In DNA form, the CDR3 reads TGTGCCAGTCGGGAGGATAGCAATCAGCCCCAGCATTTT.

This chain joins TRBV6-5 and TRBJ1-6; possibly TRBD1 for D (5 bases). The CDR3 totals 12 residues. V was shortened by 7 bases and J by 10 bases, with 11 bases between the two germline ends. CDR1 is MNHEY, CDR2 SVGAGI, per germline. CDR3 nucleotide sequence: TGTGCCAGCAAAGCAGGGTACTCACCCCTCCACTTT. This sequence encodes CASKAGYSPLHF.

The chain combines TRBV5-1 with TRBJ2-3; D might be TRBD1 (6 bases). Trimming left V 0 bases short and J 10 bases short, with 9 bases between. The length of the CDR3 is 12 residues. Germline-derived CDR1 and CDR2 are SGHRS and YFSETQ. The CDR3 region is CASSLESGAQYF. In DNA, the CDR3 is TGCGCCAGCAGCTTGGAGTCAGGGGCGCAGTATTTT. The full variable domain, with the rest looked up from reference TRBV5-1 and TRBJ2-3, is KAGVTQTPRYLIKTRGQQVTLSCSPISGHRSVSWYQQTPGQGLQFLFEYFSETQRNKGNFPGRFSGRQFSNSRSEMNVSTLELGDSALYLCASSLESGAQYFGPGTRLTVL.

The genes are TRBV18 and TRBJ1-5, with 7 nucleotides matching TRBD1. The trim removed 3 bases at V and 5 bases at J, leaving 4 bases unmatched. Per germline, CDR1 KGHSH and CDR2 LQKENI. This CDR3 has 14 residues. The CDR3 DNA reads TGTGCCAGCTCACCTGACAGGGCGTATCAGCCCCAGCATTTT. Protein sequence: CASSPDRAYQPQHF.

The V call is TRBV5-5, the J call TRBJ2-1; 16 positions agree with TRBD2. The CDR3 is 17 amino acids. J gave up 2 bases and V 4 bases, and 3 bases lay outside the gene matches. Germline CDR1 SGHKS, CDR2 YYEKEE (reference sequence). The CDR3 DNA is TGTGCCAGCAGCAAGGGACTAGCGGGAGGGCCCTACAATGAGCAGTTCTTC. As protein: CASSKGLAGGPYNEQFF.